The clone carrying this T cell receptor (beta chain) was recorded a few times. Its antigen is unidentified. The entry originates in a study of blood T cells in healthy people across ages. The study, taken as a whole, reports: Unsorted PBMCs ruled out conclusive naive versus antigen-experienced comparison.

Next came a second PCR, run for roughly 6 to 11 cycles, which used a sample-barcoded 5' primer along with a J-beta primer mix. TCRdb reprocessed the 5' RACE reads via MiXCR and lists one record per CDR3 protein. The data show under 2,000,000 distinct CDR3 sequences, with approximately 50% seen just once and less than 2.5% held by the top ten. CDR3 length: 16 residues. Germline values: CDR1 MNHEY, CDR2 SMNVEV (reference sequence). The receptor was isolated from a woman aged 40 to 50 in good health. The V and J genes are TRBV27 and TRBJ2-5; the match to TRBD1 covers 7 bases. With the DNA end fitting TRBJ2-7 better, the J assignment may be wrong. Sequences were obtained from blood. The CDR3 DNA sequence: TGTGCCAGCAGTTTATCGACCGGGACAGTTACCTACGAGCAGTACTTC. Its protein is CASSLSTGTVTYEQYF.